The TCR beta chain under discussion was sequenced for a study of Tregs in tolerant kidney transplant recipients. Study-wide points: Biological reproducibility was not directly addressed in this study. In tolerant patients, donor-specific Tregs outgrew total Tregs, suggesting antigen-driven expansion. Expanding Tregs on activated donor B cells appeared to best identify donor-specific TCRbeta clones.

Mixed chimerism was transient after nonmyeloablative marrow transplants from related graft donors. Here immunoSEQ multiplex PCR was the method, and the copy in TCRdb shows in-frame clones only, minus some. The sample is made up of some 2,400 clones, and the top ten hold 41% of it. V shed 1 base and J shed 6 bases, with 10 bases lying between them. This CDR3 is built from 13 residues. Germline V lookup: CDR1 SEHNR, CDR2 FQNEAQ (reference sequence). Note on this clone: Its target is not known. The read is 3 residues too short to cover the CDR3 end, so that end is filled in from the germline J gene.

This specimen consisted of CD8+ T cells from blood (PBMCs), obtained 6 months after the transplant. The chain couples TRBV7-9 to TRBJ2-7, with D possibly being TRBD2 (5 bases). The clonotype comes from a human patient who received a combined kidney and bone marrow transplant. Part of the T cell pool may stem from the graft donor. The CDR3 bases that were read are TGTGCCAGCAGCTTAGATGCGGGCGGCGAG. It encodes CASSLDAGGE. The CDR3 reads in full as CASSLDAGGEQYF.